A single sample gave rise to the 9 T cell receptor beta chains below, sequenced in a study of post-analysis software for immune sequencing data. These receptors' antigens are unknown. Every TCR beta cDNA library bore unique molecular identifiers. Each CDR3 protein gets one entry after TCRdb re-called the PCR reads with MiXCR. This sample has roughly 650,000 distinct CDR3 sequences, with approximately 60% found just once. Study-wide results and caveats: Patients used roughly five TRBV segments, including TRBV5-6, TRBV5-1 and TRBV20-1, more often than controls.

Sequencing was performed on blood. Every receptor here comes from a girl aged 2-10 years with multiple sclerosis.

V gene TRBV27 combines with J gene TRBJ1-2, with D hard to call. V lost 6 bases to trimming and J lost 3 bases, with 14 bases between them. There are 14 residues in the CDR3. Per the germline V gene, CDR1 is MNHEY and CDR2 is SMNVEV (reference sequence). In DNA form, the CDR3 reads TGTGCCAGCAGCGGATCTCTCGTGGACTATGGCTACACCTTC. This translates into CASSGSLVDYGYTF.

CDR3 sequence (DNA): TGCAGTGCTAGAGATACTGGGGTCTCCGCTTTTACCTACGAGCAGTACTTC. As protein: CSARDTGVSAFTYEQYF. The J gene is TRBJ2-7, the V gene TRBV20-1; D uncertain. CDR1 and CDR2 (germline): DFQATT, SNEGSKA (reference sequence). The V end lost 0 bases, the J end lost 2 bases, and 20 bases lay between the germline ends. The CDR3 spans 17 residues.

This clonotype was seen a few times. The chain has TRBV12-3 or TRBV12-4 and TRBJ2-1; 11 bases map to TRBD2. The CDR3 spans 18 residues. V trimming: 6 bases; J trimming: 0 bases; junction bases outside the gene matches: 10. CDR3 coding DNA: TGTGCCAGCAGAGGCCTAGCGGGAGGCCTAAGCTCCTACAATGAGCAGTTCTTC. This sequence encodes CASRGLAGGLSSYNEQFF.

This chain uses TRBV2 with TRBJ2-7; maybe TRBD1 (6 bases). There are 13 residues in the CDR3. Germline V gives CDR1 SNHLY, CDR2 FYNNEI. V lost 6 bases and J lost 6, with 15 bases in between. CDR3 protein: CASSQTRGTEQYF. The CDR3 DNA follows: TGTGCCAGCAGCCAGACGAGGGGGACCGAGCAGTACTTC.

This clonotype was picked up one time. The rearrangement links TRBV12-3 or TRBV12-4 to TRBJ2-6; a weak D match, TRBD1 (5 bases). Trimming took 0 bases from V and 4 from J, leaving 10 bases between them. The CDR3 length is 16 residues. CDR3 nucleotide sequence: TGTGCCAGCAGTTTAGCATCAGGGCACGGGGCCAACGTCCTGACTTTC. It encodes CASSLASGHGANVLTF.

The chain employs TRBV5-1 and TRBJ2-7, with D perhaps being TRBD1 or TRBD2 (5 bases each). V was shortened by 3 bases and J by 0 bases, with 7 bases between the two germline ends. This CDR3 has 13 residues. The germline V gene has CDR1 SGHRS and CDR2 YFSETQ. CDR3 loop: CASSWDGSYEQYF. As DNA, the CDR3 is TGCGCCAGCAGCTGGGACGGCTCCTACGAGCAGTACTTC. The variable domain in full, with the rest retrieved from reference TRBV5-1 and TRBJ2-7, is KAGVTQTPRYLIKTRGQQVTLSCSPISGHRSVSWYQQTPGQGLQFLFEYFSETQRNKGNFPGRFSGRQFSNSRSEMNVSTLELGDSALYLCASSWDGSYEQYFGPGTRLTVT.

This clonotype was seen a few times. The chain joins TRBV28 to TRBJ1-1, with D perhaps TRBD1 (6 bases). Trimming removed 4 bases at V and 0 bases at J, with 12 bases between. The CDR3 contains 15 residues. The germline V gene has CDR1 MDHEN and CDR2 SYDVKM. This CDR3 reads CASSSIQGMNTEAFF. CDR3 DNA: TGTGCCAGCAGTTCCATACAGGGCATGAACACTGAAGCTTTCTTT.

The gene calls are TRBV29-1 and TRBJ1-2, with D possibly being TRBD1 (6 bases). This CDR3 has 12 residues. CDR1 and CDR2 (germline): SQVTM, ANQGSEA. V was cut by 5 bases and J by 1 base, with 8 bases left in between. CDR3 nucleotide sequence: TGCAGCGTTCGGACAGATAACTATGGCTACACCTTC. It encodes CSVRTDNYGYTF.

This clonotype has just one count. This chain connects TRBV4-1 to TRBJ2-1, with D possibly being TRBD1 or TRBD2 (5 bases each). Trimming stripped 0 bases from V and 3 bases from J, with 24 bases between. The CDR3 extends over 20 amino acids. The germline V gene encodes CDR1 MGHRA and CDR2 YSYEKL. The CDR3 DNA is TGCGCCAGCAGCCAAGACAACGACGCTAGATACGGGGCGGACTACAATGAGCAGTTCTTC. Protein product: CASSQDNDARYGADYNEQFF.